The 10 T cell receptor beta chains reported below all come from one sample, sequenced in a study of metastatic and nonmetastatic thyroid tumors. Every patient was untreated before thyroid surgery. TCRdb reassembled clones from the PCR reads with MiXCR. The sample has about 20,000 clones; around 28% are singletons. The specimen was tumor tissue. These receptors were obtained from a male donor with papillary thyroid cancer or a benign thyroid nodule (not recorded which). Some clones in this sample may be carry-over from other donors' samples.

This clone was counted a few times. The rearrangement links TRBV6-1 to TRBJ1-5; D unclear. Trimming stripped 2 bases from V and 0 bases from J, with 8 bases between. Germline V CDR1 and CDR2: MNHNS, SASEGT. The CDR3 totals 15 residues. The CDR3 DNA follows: TGTGCCAGCAGTGAAAACGGGTATAGCAATCAGCCCCAGCATTTT. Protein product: CASSENGYSNQPQHF.

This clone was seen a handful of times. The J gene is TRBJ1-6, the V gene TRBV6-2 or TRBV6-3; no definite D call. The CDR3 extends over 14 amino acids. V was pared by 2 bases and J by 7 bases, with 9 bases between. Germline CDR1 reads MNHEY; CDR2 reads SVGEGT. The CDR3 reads CASSYEGRNSPLHF. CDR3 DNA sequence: TGTGCCAGCAGTTACGAAGGGAGGAATTCACCCCTCCACTTT.

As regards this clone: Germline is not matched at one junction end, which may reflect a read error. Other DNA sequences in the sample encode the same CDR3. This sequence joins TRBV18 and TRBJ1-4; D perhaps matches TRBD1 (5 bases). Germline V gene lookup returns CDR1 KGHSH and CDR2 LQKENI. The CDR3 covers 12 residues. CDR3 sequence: CASSRPQGKLFF. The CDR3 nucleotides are TGCGCCAGCTCACGGCCCCAGGGAAAACTGTTCTTT.

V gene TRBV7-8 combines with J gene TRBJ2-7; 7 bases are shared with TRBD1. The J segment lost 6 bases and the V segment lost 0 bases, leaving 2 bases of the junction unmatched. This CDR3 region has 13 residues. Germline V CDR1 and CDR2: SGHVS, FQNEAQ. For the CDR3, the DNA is TGTGCCAGCAGCTTAGCGGCAGGGGGCGAGCAGTACGTC. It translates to CASSLAAGGEQYV.

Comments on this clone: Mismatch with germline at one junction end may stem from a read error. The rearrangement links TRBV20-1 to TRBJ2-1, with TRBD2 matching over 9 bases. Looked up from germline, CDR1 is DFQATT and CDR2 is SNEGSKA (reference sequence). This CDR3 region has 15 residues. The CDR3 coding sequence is TGCAGTGCTAGAGATGAGCGGGGGGCCGGGAATGAGCACTTATTC. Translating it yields CSARDERGAGNEHLF.

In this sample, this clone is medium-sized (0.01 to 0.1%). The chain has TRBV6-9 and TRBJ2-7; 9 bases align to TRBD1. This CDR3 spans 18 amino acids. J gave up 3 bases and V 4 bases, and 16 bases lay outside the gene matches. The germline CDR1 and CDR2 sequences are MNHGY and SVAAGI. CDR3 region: CASSSSLLTDRGGYEQYF. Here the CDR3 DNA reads TGTGCCAGCAGTTCCTCCCTTCTAACGGACAGGGGCGGCTACGAGCAGTACTTC.

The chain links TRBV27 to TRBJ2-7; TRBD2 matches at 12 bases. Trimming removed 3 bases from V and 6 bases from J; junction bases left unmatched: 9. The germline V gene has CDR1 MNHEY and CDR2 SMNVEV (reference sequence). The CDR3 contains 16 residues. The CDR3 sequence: CASSFGRLAGGLEQYF. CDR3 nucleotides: TGTGCCAGCAGTTTTGGCCGTCTAGCGGGAGGGCTCGAGCAGTACTTC.

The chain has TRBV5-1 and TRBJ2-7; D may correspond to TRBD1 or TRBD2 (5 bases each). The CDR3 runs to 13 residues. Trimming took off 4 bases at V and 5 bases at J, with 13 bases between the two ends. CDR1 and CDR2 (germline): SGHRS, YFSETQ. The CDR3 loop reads CASSRERGHEQYF. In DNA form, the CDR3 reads TGCGCCAGCAGCCGGGAAAGGGGCCACGAGCAGTACTTC. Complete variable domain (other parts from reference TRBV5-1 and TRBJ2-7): KAGVTQTPRYLIKTRGQQVTLSCSPISGHRSVSWYQQTPGQGLQFLFEYFSETQRNKGNFPGRFSGRQFSNSRSEMNVSTLELGDSALYLCASSRERGHEQYFGPGTRLTVT.

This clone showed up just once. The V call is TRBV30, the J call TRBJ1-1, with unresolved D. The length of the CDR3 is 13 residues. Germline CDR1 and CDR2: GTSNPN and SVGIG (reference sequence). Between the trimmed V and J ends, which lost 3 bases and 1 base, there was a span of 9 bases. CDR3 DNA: TGTGCCTGGAGCCCAGAGACGAACACTGAAGCTTTCTTT. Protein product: CAWSPETNTEAFF.

The CDR3 nucleotides are TGTGCCAGCAGTGACTCGGGACTAGCGGGATCCGGGGAGCTGTTTTTT. Residues: CASSDSGLAGSGELFF. The chain employs TRBV6-4 and TRBJ2-2; 13 nucleotides match TRBD2. The CDR3 runs to 16 residues. V trimming: 0 bases; J trimming: 6 bases; junction bases outside the gene matches: 1. Germline V gives CDR1 MRHNA, CDR2 SNTAGT.